This is a list of T cell receptor beta chains from one sample in a study of blood T cell repertoires in COVID-19. Assay used: immunoSEQ multiplex PCR; TCRdb lists only in-frame clones, some missing. The profile shows roughly 190,000 clones, 80% to 90% of them singletons. The sequencing input was peripheral blood. These TCRs come from a woman aged 60-70 years with COVID-19, enrolled during active disease. Each CDR3 is given with its conserved first and last residue. D genes are given only for firm matches. Clone size is stated in some rows and not others, as once, few, many or a class when expanded.

clone_size: -
v_call: TRBV4-3
d_call: -
j_call: TRBJ2-1
cdr3_aa: CASSRRAGYEQFF
cdr3_nt: TGCGCCAGCAGCCGCAGAGCAGGGTATGAGCAGTTCTTC

clone_size: few
v_call: TRBV12-3/TRBV12-4
d_call: -
j_call: TRBJ1-2
cdr3_aa: CASSGTSYGYTF
cdr3_nt: TGTGCCAGCAGTGGGACAAGCTATGGCTACACCTTC

clone_size: -
v_call: TRBV7-9
d_call: TRBD1
j_call: TRBJ1-1
cdr3_aa: CASSFGPETGRLEAFF
cdr3_nt: TGTGCCAGCAGCTTTGGCCCGGAGACAGGGAGGCTTGAAGCTTTCTTT

clone_size: -
v_call: TRBV10-3
d_call: TRBD2
j_call: TRBJ2-1
cdr3_aa: CAISESRGLAGATSGEQFF
cdr3_nt: TGTGCCATCAGTGAGTCGAGGGGACTAGCGGGGGCTACGAGCGGTGAGCAGTTCTTC

clone_size: once
v_call: TRBV7-2
d_call: -
j_call: TRBJ1-1
cdr3_aa: CASSLVAVPNTEAFF
cdr3_nt: TGTGCCAGCAGCTTAGTGGCAGTCCCGAACACTGAAGCTTTCTTT

clone_size: -
v_call: TRBV5-1
d_call: -
j_call: TRBJ1-2
cdr3_aa: CASRRDFNYGYTF
cdr3_nt: TGCGCCAGCAGGCGGGACTTTAACTATGGCTACACCTTC

clone_size: -
v_call: TRBV24-1
d_call: TRBD1
j_call: TRBJ1-4
cdr3_aa: CATSDLRQGAEKLFF
cdr3_nt: TGTGCCACCAGTGATTTGCGACAGGGGGCCGAGAAACTGTTTTTT

clone_size: -
v_call: TRBV3-1/TRBV3-2
d_call: TRBD2
j_call: TRBJ2-2
cdr3_aa: CASSRGLAGEAGELFF
cdr3_nt: TGTGCCAGCAGCCGGGGACTAGCGGGAGAGGCCGGGGAGCTGTTTTTT

clone_size: -
v_call: TRBV7-2
d_call: -
j_call: TRBJ1-2
cdr3_aa: CASSLEGVAGYTF
cdr3_nt: TGTGCCAGCAGCTTAGAAGGGGTTGCTGGCTACACCTTC

clone_size: -
v_call: TRBV19
d_call: -
j_call: TRBJ1-6
cdr3_aa: CASSTPNGNSPLHF
cdr3_nt: TGTGCCAGTAGTACCCCAAACGGTAATTCACCCCTCCACTTT

clone_size: -
v_call: TRBV19
d_call: -
j_call: TRBJ1-1
cdr3_aa: CASSMGQFGTEAFF
cdr3_nt: TGTGCCAGTAGTATGGGCCAATTTGGGACTGAAGCTTTCTTT

clone_size: -
v_call: TRBV5-1
d_call: TRBD1
j_call: TRBJ2-2
cdr3_aa: CASSWTGGTGELFF
cdr3_nt: TGCGCCAGCAGCTGGACAGGGGGCACCGGGGAGCTGTTTTTT

clone_size: -
v_call: TRBV4-1
d_call: -
j_call: TRBJ2-3
cdr3_aa: CASSQAGSTDTQYF
cdr3_nt: TGCGCCAGCAGCCAAGCGGGTAGCACAGATACGCAGTATTTT

clone_size: -
v_call: TRBV6-1
d_call: TRBD1
j_call: TRBJ1-1
cdr3_aa: CASSEGTGEAFF
cdr3_nt: TGTGCCAGCAGTGAAGGGACAGGAGAAGCTTTCTTT

clone_size: -
v_call: TRBV28
d_call: TRBD1
j_call: TRBJ1-1
cdr3_aa: CASSPWTGWAFF
cdr3_nt: TGTGCCAGCAGTCCGTGGACAGGCTGGGCTTTCTTT

clone_size: once
v_call: TRBV9
d_call: -
j_call: TRBJ1-3
cdr3_aa: CASSAMHSNSGNTIYF
cdr3_nt: TGTGCCAGCAGCGCCATGCATAGCAACTCTGGAAACACCATATATTTT

clone_size: -
v_call: TRBV7-9
d_call: TRBD1
j_call: TRBJ1-2
cdr3_aa: CASSVWDRGYGYTF
cdr3_nt: TGTGCCAGCAGCGTTTGGGACAGGGGGTATGGCTACACCTTC

clone_size: -
v_call: TRBV6-6
d_call: -
j_call: TRBJ2-5
cdr3_aa: CASSYSEEGETQYF
cdr3_nt: TGTGCCAGCAGTTACTCGGAGGAGGGAGAGACCCAGTACTTC

clone_size: -
v_call: TRBV24-1
d_call: -
j_call: TRBJ1-1
cdr3_aa: CATSEPGPNTEAFF
cdr3_nt: TGTGCCACCAGTGAACCAGGCCCGAACACTGAAGCTTTCTTT

clone_size: once
v_call: TRBV2
d_call: TRBD1
j_call: TRBJ1-2
cdr3_aa: CASSEAWTGGASNYGYTF
cdr3_nt: TGTGCCAGCAGTGAAGCTTGGACAGGGGGCGCATCTAACTATGGCTACACCTTC

clone_size: -
v_call: TRBV19
d_call: -
j_call: TRBJ1-1
cdr3_aa: CASSTGTPIWDTEAFF
cdr3_nt: TGTGCCAGTAGTACCGGGACTCCAATATGGGACACTGAAGCTTTCTTT

clone_size: -
v_call: TRBV7-3
d_call: -
j_call: TRBJ1-2
cdr3_aa: CASSLTQGYTF
cdr3_nt: TGTGCCAGCAGCTTAACCCAGGGCTACACCTTC

clone_size: -
v_call: TRBV2
d_call: -
j_call: TRBJ1-3
cdr3_aa: CASRGETGYSGNTIYF
cdr3_nt: TGTGCCAGCCGGGGAGAGACAGGCTACTCTGGAAACACCATATATTTT

clone_size: few
v_call: TRBV11-2
d_call: TRBD1
j_call: TRBJ1-2
cdr3_aa: CASSSLTGADGYTF
cdr3_nt: TGTGCCAGCAGCTCCCTGACAGGGGCCGATGGCTACACCTTC

clone_size: -
v_call: TRBV11-2
d_call: TRBD1
j_call: TRBJ2-4
cdr3_aa: CASSLVVTGTLAKNIQYF
cdr3_nt: TGTGCCAGCAGCTTAGTTGTGACAGGGACCCTAGCCAAAAACATTCAGTACTTC

clone_size: -
v_call: TRBV18
d_call: TRBD1
j_call: TRBJ1-2
cdr3_aa: CASSPGQGQGYTF
cdr3_nt: TGTGCCAGCTCACCCGGACAGGGGCAAGGCTACACCTTC

clone_size: -
v_call: TRBV7-3
d_call: -
j_call: TRBJ2-2
cdr3_aa: CASNRGNTGELFF
cdr3_nt: TGTGCCAGCAACCGCGGGAACACCGGGGAGCTGTTTTTT

clone_size: -
v_call: TRBV5-4
d_call: -
j_call: TRBJ1-2
cdr3_aa: CASSSTPKEAYGYTF
cdr3_nt: TGTGCCAGCAGCTCGACACCAAAGGAGGCCTATGGCTACACCTTC

clone_size: few
v_call: TRBV27
d_call: TRBD1
j_call: TRBJ1-4
cdr3_aa: CASSLTSGQYREKLFF
cdr3_nt: TGTGCCAGCAGTTTAACATCGGGACAGTATCGTGAAAAACTGTTTTTT

clone_size: -
v_call: TRBV3-1/TRBV3-2
d_call: -
j_call: TRBJ1-3
cdr3_aa: CASSPDRTGNTIYF
cdr3_nt: TGTGCCAGCAGCCCCGACAGGACTGGAAACACCATATATTTT

clone_size: -
v_call: TRBV5-4
d_call: -
j_call: TRBJ2-2
cdr3_aa: CASSYDSPNTGELFF
cdr3_nt: TGTGCCAGCAGCTACGACAGCCCGAACACCGGGGAGCTGTTTTTT